Shown below are 20 T cell receptor beta chains from a single sample sequenced in a study of OX40 agonist ivuxolimab in advanced cancers. Clones were read by immunoSEQ multiplex PCR, and TCRdb kept only the in-frame ones, dropping some. The data show about 53,000 clones, with 84% seen just once and around 4.3% held by the top ten. This material consisted of CD4+ or CD8+ T cells sorted from blood, taken in a trial of the OX40 agonist ivuxolimab. Source of these receptors: an adult with an advanced solid tumor such as melanoma, head and neck, liver or kidney cancer.

In nucleotides, the CDR3 is TGCGCCAGCCCCGACAGGGAGGACGAGCAGTACTTC. Amino acid sequence: CASPDREDEQYF. The gene calls are TRBV10-1 and TRBJ2-7; tentatively, D is TRBD1 (7 bases). Trimming took off 8 bases at V and 5 bases at J, with 13 bases between the two ends. This CDR3 contains 12 residues. Germline CDR1 and CDR2: WNHNN and SYGVQD (reference sequence).

This clone was seen only a few times. The chain has TRBV4-1 and TRBJ1-5, with a possible D match to TRBD1 (6 bases). The CDR3 extends over 16 amino acids. The V end lost 4 bases, the J end lost 2 bases, and 15 bases lay between the germline ends. The germline V gene encodes CDR1 MGHRA and CDR2 YSYEKL. Here the CDR3 DNA reads TGCGCCAGCAGCCCGACAGGTGACCAGGGCAATCAGCCCCAGCATTTT. Encoded protein: CASSPTGDQGNQPQHF.

CDR3 in DNA: TGTGCCAGCAGCTTAGCTGGGGGGGCGCCCAAAAACATTCAGTACTTC. Its translation: CASSLAGGAPKNIQYF. The V gene is TRBV7-2, the J gene TRBJ2-4, with TRBD2 as a possible D gene (7 bases). The V gene lost 0 bases and the J gene lost 2 bases, with 11 bases spanning the gap. Germline CDR1 SGHTA, CDR2 FQGNSA. This CDR3 comprises 16 residues.

The chain links TRBV7-9 to TRBJ2-3; D is unclear. Germline V gene lookup returns CDR1 SEHNR and CDR2 FQNEAQ (reference sequence). The CDR3 runs to 12 residues. Trimming removed 2 bases at V and 9 bases at J, with 9 bases between. CDR3 DNA: TGTGCCAGCAGCTTATGGGCAGCGACGCAGTATTTT. This codes for CASSLWAATQYF.

The gene calls are TRBV5-1 and TRBJ1-1; 8 bases fit TRBD1. This CDR3 spans 15 amino acids. Germline V lookup: CDR1 SGHRS, CDR2 YFSETQ. J gave up 3 bases and V 4 bases, and 8 bases lay outside the gene matches. CDR3: CASSPGDRMDTEAFF. DNA of the CDR3: TGCGCCAGCAGCCCCGGGGACAGGATGGACACTGAAGCTTTCTTT.

The sample holds a few counts of this clone. The CDR3 loop is CASSFNRGLFF. In DNA form, the CDR3 reads TGTGCCAGCAGCTTTAACCGGGGACTGTTTTTT. This chain connects TRBV7-9 to TRBJ1-4; D unresolved. The CDR3 extends over 11 amino acids. Trimming left V 3 bases short and J 13 bases short, with 9 bases between. From germline, CDR1 is SEHNR and CDR2 FQNEAQ (reference sequence).

The chain links TRBV27 to TRBJ2-3; D not certain. Germline-derived CDR1 and CDR2 are MNHEY and SMNVEV (reference sequence). This CDR3 spans 14 amino acids. The germline V and J ends were trimmed by 0 bases and 1 base, with 5 bases remaining between them. The CDR3 nucleotides read TGTGCCAGCAGTTTATCTGTCGGCACAGATACGCAGTATTTT. Residues: CASSLSVGTDTQYF.

This clone has only a few counts. This sequence joins TRBV4-3 and TRBJ2-2, with 13 bases lining up with TRBD2. CDR1 and CDR2 (germline): LGHNA, YSLEER. This CDR3 spans 20 amino acids. V lost 2 bases and J lost 4; bases outside the gene matches: 13. The CDR3 here is CASSQHAGLAGVAGTGELFF. The CDR3 DNA reads as TGCGCCAGCAGCCAACACGCAGGACTAGCGGGAGTGGCGGGCACCGGGGAGCTGTTTTTT.

The chain recombines TRBV6-5 with TRBJ2-2; no definite D call. The germline V and J ends were trimmed by 6 bases and 1 base, with 3 bases remaining between them. The CDR3 is 12 residues long. Germline CDR1 and CDR2: MNHEY and SVGAGI. The CDR3 DNA reads as TGTGCCAGCAGGAAGAACACCGGGGAGCTGTTTTTT. The encoded protein is CASRKNTGELFF.

The rearrangement uses TRBV5-1 and TRBJ2-5, with 9 bases matching TRBD2. The CDR3 runs 16 residues. The V segment lost 3 bases and the J segment 2 bases; nucleotides outside the gene matches: 8. Per germline, CDR1 SGHRS and CDR2 YFSETQ. CDR3 nucleotides: TGCGCCAGCAGCTCTATAATTACTAGCGGGCAAGAGACCCAGTACTTC. Translating gives CASSSIITSGQETQYF.

V is TRBV19 and J is TRBJ2-4, with D possibly being TRBD1 (5 bases). CDR1 LNHDA and CDR2 SQIVND come from the germline V gene (reference sequence). The V end was cut by 2 bases, the J end by 7 bases, with 12 bases between. The CDR3 loop spans 14 amino acids. As DNA, the CDR3 is TGTGCCAGTAGTATAAGTCCAAAGGGGAACATTCAGTACTTC. It codes for CASSISPKGNIQYF.

The chain links TRBV7-8 to TRBJ2-7; 7 bases are shared with TRBD1. V lost 5 bases, J lost 7 bases, and 5 bases stayed unmatched. Germline V gene sequence: CDR1 SGHVS, CDR2 FQNEAQ. This CDR3 is built from 12 residues. The CDR3 reads CASSLTGVEQYF. CDR3 in DNA: TGTGCCAGCAGCCTCACAGGGGTTGAGCAGTACTTC.

CDR3 protein: CSVERQIEETQYF. The DNA of the CDR3 is TGCAGCGTTGAACGGCAGATAGAAGAGACCCAGTACTTC. The genes are TRBV29-1 and TRBJ2-5, with no clear D. V was pared by 2 bases and J by 3 bases, with 10 bases between. Germline values: CDR1 SQVTM, CDR2 ANQGSEA. The CDR3 totals 13 residues.

The CDR3 sequence: CASSLGSKGTEAFF. The DNA of the CDR3 is TGTGCCAGCAGCTTAGGGTCTAAGGGAACTGAAGCTTTCTTT. The V gene is TRBV7-2, the J gene TRBJ1-1; D ambiguous. V was shortened by 1 base and J by 5 bases, with 11 bases between the two germline ends. CDR3 length equals 14 residues. The germline V gene encodes CDR1 SGHTA and CDR2 FQGNSA.

J is TRBJ1-5 and V is TRBV18; 8 nucleotides match TRBD1. Germline-derived CDR1 and CDR2 are KGHSH and LQKENI. CDR3 length equals 15 residues. Trimming at V came to 6 bases and at J to 2 bases, leaving 6 bases not matched to a gene. The CDR3 spells CASSRPTGGNQPQHF. DNA for the CDR3: TGTGCCAGCTCCCGCCCGACAGGGGGCAATCAGCCCCAGCATTTT.

The count of this clone is one. The V call is TRBV7-2, the J call TRBJ1-2; 8 nucleotides match TRBD1. Trimming took 4 bases from V and 4 from J; bases not matched to a gene: 2. Germline assignment: CDR1 SGHTA and CDR2 FQGNSA. The CDR3 consists of 13 residues. The CDR3 DNA reads TGTGCCAGCAGCTCTACAGGGGGCTATGGCTACACCTTC. Protein sequence: CASSSTGGYGYTF.

This clone appeared a few times. The chain joins TRBV14 to TRBJ1-1; no firm D call. Germline V gives CDR1 SGHDN, CDR2 FVKESK. V was cut by 4 bases and J by 0 bases, with 6 bases left in between. The CDR3 is 13 amino acids. CDR3 sequence reads: CASSRTMNTEAFF. In DNA, the CDR3 is TGTGCCAGCAGCCGCACTATGAACACTGAAGCTTTCTTT.

This clone has a single count. CDR3 DNA: TGTGCCAGCAGTATGCCTGGGACGTTCCACTCTGGAAACACCATATATTTT. Its protein product is CASSMPGTFHSGNTIYF. This chain joins TRBV28 and TRBJ1-3; D may be TRBD1 (5 bases). CDR3 length equals 17 residues. V lost 5 bases to trimming and J lost 0 bases, with 17 bases between them. Looked up from germline, CDR1 is MDHEN and CDR2 is SYDVKM. Based on the CDR3 plus reference TRBV28 and TRBJ1-3, the full variable domain is DVKVTQSSRYLVKRTGEKVFLECVQDMDHENMFWYRQDPGLGLRLIYFSYDVKMKEKGDIPEGYSVSREKKERFSLILESASTNQTSMYLCASSMPGTFHSGNTIYFGEGSWLTVV.

The table lists this clone with a few counts. The rearrangement joins TRBV2 to TRBJ1-1, with 10 bases identical to TRBD1. After removal of 5 bases from V and 1 base from J, the junction contained 1 base not matched to a gene. Germline assignment: CDR1 SNHLY and CDR2 FYNNEI. The CDR3 consists of 14 residues. CDR3 sequence (DNA): TGTGCCAGCAGTTGGACAGGGGGGAACACTGAAGCTTTCTTT. Translating gives CASSWTGGNTEAFF. Filled out from reference TRBV2 and TRBJ1-1, the complete variable domain reads EPEVTQTPSHQVTQMGQEVILRCVPISNHLYFYWYRQILGQKVEFLVSFYNNEISEKSEIFDDQFSVERPDGSNFTLKIRSTKLEDSAMYFCASSWTGGNTEAFFGQGTRLTVV.

This chain joins TRBV29-1 and TRBJ2-5; a weak D match, TRBD1 (6 bases). The ends were cut back, 7 bases at V and 3 bases at J, with 15 bases in the middle. Germline CDR1 is SQVTM and CDR2 is ANQGSEA. There are 13 residues in the CDR3. This CDR3 is CSGGQNAKETQYF. For the CDR3, the DNA is TGCAGCGGTGGACAGAACGCTAAAGAGACCCAGTACTTC.